This T cell receptor (beta chain) was captured in a study of human T cells and chemical hapten exposure. On this clonotype: Its antigen is unknown.

TCRdb processed the RACE reads anew with MiXCR; each CDR3 protein has one entry. The table lists tens of thousands of distinct CDR3 sequences, 8% to 10% of them singletons, with more than 3% in the top ten. Overall study results and limits: Compared with pre-sensitization or healthy control sets, expanded TCRs clustered more. There was no change with DPC sensitization in TCRs above 1 in 1000 frequency.

Documented time point: pre-sensitization, week 0. Described treatment: therapeutic diphenylcyclopropenone sensitization with weekly scalp DPC. Those who donated were patients with alopecia, 18 to 70 years of age, and suitable for DPC. The sequences come from whole blood, collected in connection with sensitization to the hapten diphenylcyclopropenone (DPC). The sequence came from a woman in her 40s with alopecia areata. Some clones in this sample may be carry-over from other donors' samples.

The CDR3 loop is CASSPSVFKNTEAFF. The CDR3 DNA follows: TGCGCCAGCAGCCCATCGGTGTTTAAGAACACTGAAGCTTTCTTT. The gene calls are TRBV5-1 and TRBJ1-1, with unresolved D. Trimming took 4 bases from V and 1 from J, leaving 14 bases between them. CDR1 and CDR2 (germline): SGHRS, YFSETQ. The CDR3 consists of 15 residues.